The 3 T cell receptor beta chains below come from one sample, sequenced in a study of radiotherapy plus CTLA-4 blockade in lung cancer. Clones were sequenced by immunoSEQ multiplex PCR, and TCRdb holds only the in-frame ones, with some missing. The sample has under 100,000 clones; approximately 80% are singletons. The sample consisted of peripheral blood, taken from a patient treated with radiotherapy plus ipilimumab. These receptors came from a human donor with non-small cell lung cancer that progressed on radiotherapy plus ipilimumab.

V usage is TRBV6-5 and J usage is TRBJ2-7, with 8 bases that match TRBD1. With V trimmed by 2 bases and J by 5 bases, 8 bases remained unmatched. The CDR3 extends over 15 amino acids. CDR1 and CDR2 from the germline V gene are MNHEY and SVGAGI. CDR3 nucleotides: TGTGCCAGCAGTTACAGGGGACAGGTGGGGAACGAGCAGTACTTC. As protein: CASSYRGQVGNEQYF.

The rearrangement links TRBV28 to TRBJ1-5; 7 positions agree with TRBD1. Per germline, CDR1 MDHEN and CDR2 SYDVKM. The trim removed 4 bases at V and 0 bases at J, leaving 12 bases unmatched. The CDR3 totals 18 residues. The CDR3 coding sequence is TGTGCCAGCAGTTCCGCCGGGACAGAATACCTTAGCAATCAGCCCCAGCATTTT. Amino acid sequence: CASSSAGTEYLSNQPQHF.

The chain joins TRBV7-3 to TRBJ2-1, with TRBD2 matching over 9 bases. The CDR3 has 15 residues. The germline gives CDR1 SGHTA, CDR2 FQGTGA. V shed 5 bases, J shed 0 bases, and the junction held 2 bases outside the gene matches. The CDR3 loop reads CASSKAGGSYNEQFF. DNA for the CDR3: TGTGCCAGCAGCAAAGCGGGGGGCTCCTACAATGAGCAGTTCTTC. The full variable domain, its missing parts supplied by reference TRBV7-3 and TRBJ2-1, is GAGVSQTPSNKVTEKGKYVELRCDPISGHTALYWYRQSLGQGPEFLIYFQGTGAADDSGLPNDRFFAVRPEGSVSTLKIQRTERGDSAVYLCASSKAGGSYNEQFFGPGTRLTVL.